The entry that follows covers one T cell receptor (beta chain) sequence. This sample stems from a study of OX40 agonist ivuxolimab in advanced cancers. TCRdb's copy holds only in-frame clones and misses some; the assay was immunoSEQ multiplex PCR. Counted here are more than 60,000 clones, around 86% occurring once; the ten biggest clones make up roughly 0.66%. The CDR3 runs 17 residues. Trimming at V came to 3 bases and at J to 1 base, leaving 6 bases not matched to a gene. Per germline, CDR1 SSHAT and CDR2 FNYEAQ (reference sequence). The source is an adult with an advanced solid tumor such as melanoma, head and neck, liver or kidney cancer. This sequence joins TRBV7-7 and TRBJ2-5; 12 nucleotides line up with TRBD2. The sample was CD4+ or CD8+ T cells sorted from blood, taken in a trial of the OX40 agonist ivuxolimab. This CDR3 reads CASSFASGGVSQETQYF. The CDR3 DNA follows: TGTGCCAGCAGCTTCGCTAGCGGGGGGGTTAGCCAAGAGACCCAGTACTTC.